These 12 T cell receptor beta chains share one sample of origin, sequenced in a study of T cell responses to AZD1222 COVID-19 vaccine. The data were produced by immunoSEQ multiplex PCR, yet TCRdb's version contains in-frame clones alone and is incomplete. The sample includes 96,000 or so clones, around 89% seen only once; the top ten take 1.6%. This specimen consisted of peripheral blood, obtained on day 0 of AZD1222 vaccination. Receptors were obtained from an adult in good health.

This chain uses TRBV9 with TRBJ2-7; TRBD1 or TRBD2 may be the D gene (5 bases each). Germline loops: CDR1 SGDLS, CDR2 YYNGEE. The length of the CDR3 is 15 residues. V gave up 7 bases and J gave up 3 bases, with 20 bases separating them. This CDR3 is CASGTSPEPRYEQYF. Here the CDR3 DNA reads TGTGCCAGCGGGACCTCACCGGAACCCCGCTACGAGCAGTACTTC.

V and J are TRBV28 and TRBJ2-7; weak D call: TRBD2 (5 bases). Germline-derived CDR1 and CDR2 are MDHEN and SYDVKM. The length of the CDR3 is 12 residues. V lost 6 bases to trimming and J lost 6 bases, with 12 bases between them. CDR3 protein: CASRKLGGEQYF. CDR3 DNA: TGTGCCAGCAGGAAACTAGGCGGCGAGCAGTACTTC.

The chain joins TRBV19 to TRBJ2-1; no firm D call. CDR3 size: 16 residues. Germline CDR1 reads LNHDA; CDR2 reads SQIVND (reference sequence). V was trimmed by 1 base and J by 10 bases, leaving 20 bases between them. The chain's CDR3 is CASSIVSAANRREQFF. The CDR3, as DNA: TGTGCCAGTAGTATAGTGTCGGCCGCAAATAGAAGGGAGCAGTTCTTC.

V is TRBV19 and J is TRBJ2-2, with D possibly being TRBD1 or TRBD2 (6 bases each). This CDR3 comprises 14 residues. Deletions cut 6 bases from V and 4 bases from J, with 12 bases between. Germline assignment: CDR1 LNHDA and CDR2 SQIVND (reference sequence). CDR3 residues: CASRGGWGTGELFF. CDR3 in DNA: TGTGCCAGTAGGGGGGGCTGGGGCACCGGGGAGCTGTTTTTT. Using reference TRBV19 and TRBJ2-2 for the parts outside the CDR3, the full variable domain is DGGITQSPKYLFRKEGQNVTLSCEQNLNHDAMYWYRQDPGQGLRLIYYSQIVNDFQKGDIAEGYSVSREKKESFPLTVTSAQKNPTAFYLCASRGGWGTGELFFGEGSRLTVL.

This rearrangement joins TRBV13 to TRBJ2-7; TRBD1 matches 9 bases. Germline CDR1 and CDR2: PRHDT and FYEKMQ (reference sequence). The CDR3 length is 13 residues. V trimming: 5 bases; J trimming: 6 bases; junction bases outside the gene matches: 5. CDR3 region: CASSGGQGREQYF. CDR3 in DNA: TGTGCCAGCAGCGGGGGACAGGGTCGCGAGCAGTACTTC.

The chain combines TRBV6-5 with TRBJ2-3; the D is unclear. This CDR3 region has 14 residues. Trimming stripped 5 bases from V and 5 bases from J, with 14 bases between. Germline loops: CDR1 MNHEY, CDR2 SVGAGI. CDR3 coding DNA: TGTGCCAGCAGTACTGACATCGGCGGAGATACGCAGTATTTT. It encodes CASSTDIGGDTQYF.

V is TRBV19 and J is TRBJ1-1; possible D gene TRBD1, 5 bases. V was pared by 4 bases and J by 1 base, with 25 bases between. The CDR3 sequence is 19 residues long. Germline V gene lookup returns CDR1 LNHDA and CDR2 SQIVND (reference sequence). The CDR3 is CASSRRGRLSEGGNTEAFF. DNA of the CDR3: TGTGCCAGTAGTAGACGGGGCAGGCTATCGGAAGGCGGGAACACTGAAGCTTTCTTT.

This clone was recorded only once. The chain recombines TRBV29-1 with TRBJ2-4; no clear D gene. V was shortened by 4 bases and J by 3 bases, with 10 bases between the two germline ends. Germline V gene sequence: CDR1 SQVTM, CDR2 ANQGSEA. The CDR3 has 13 residues. Here the CDR3 reads CSVVGDDKNIQYF. CDR3 nucleotide sequence: TGCAGCGTTGTTGGGGATGACAAAAACATTCAGTACTTC.

The rearrangement joins TRBV11-3 to TRBJ2-7; D is uncertain. CDR1 and CDR2 from the germline V gene are SGHNT and YENEEA. This CDR3 is 13 amino acids long. Deletions cut 4 bases from V and 4 bases from J, with 11 bases between. The CDR3 bases are TGTGCCAGCAGCTCCCCGCCCGATTACGAGCAGTACTTC. As protein: CASSSPPDYEQYF.

The chain recombines TRBV15 with TRBJ2-7; 10 bases are a match to TRBD1. J gave up 8 bases and V 5 bases, and 15 bases lay outside the gene matches. This CDR3 has 16 residues. CDR1 and CDR2 (germline): LNHNV, YYDKDF (reference sequence). The CDR3 coding sequence is TGTGCCACCAGCCCTACTATTAGGGACAGGGGCGGAAAGCAGTACTTC. Translating it yields CATSPTIRDRGGKQYF.

The rearrangement joins TRBV15 to TRBJ1-1, with unresolved D. Germline values: CDR1 LNHNV, CDR2 YYDKDF (reference sequence). CDR3 length: 13 residues. Trimming took off 2 bases at V and 9 bases at J, with 13 bases between the two ends. CDR3 sequence: CATSRLEGGQAFF. DNA of the CDR3: TGTGCCACCAGCAGACTAGAGGGAGGTCAAGCTTTCTTT. Drawing the rest from reference TRBV15 and TRBJ1-1, the complete variable domain is DAMVIQNPRYQVTQFGKPVTLSCSQTLNHNVMYWYQQKSSQAPKLLFHYYDKDFNNEADTPDNFQSRRPNTSFCFLDIRSPGLGDTAMYLCATSRLEGGQAFFGQGTRLTVV.

The chain carries TRBV4-2 and TRBJ2-1; D unresolved. The germline gives CDR1 LGHNA, CDR2 YNFKEQ. This CDR3 has 15 amino acids. Deletions cut 4 bases from V and 1 base from J, with 11 bases between. The CDR3 sequence is CASSPEYSSYNEQFF. The CDR3 region has the DNA TGTGCCAGCAGCCCAGAATACAGTTCCTACAATGAGCAGTTCTTC.